One sample yielded the 15 T cell receptor beta chains listed below, sequenced in a study of blood T cell repertoires in COVID-19. Here immunoSEQ multiplex PCR was the method, and the copy in TCRdb shows in-frame clones only, minus some. The repertoire holds 150,000 to 200,000 clones, with approximately 79% as singletons. Sequences were obtained from peripheral blood. All receptors derive from a woman aged 70 to 79 with acute or convalescent COVID-19.

This clone occurred a few times. V is TRBV5-4 and J is TRBJ2-2; 7 bases line up with TRBD1. CDR3 size: 15 residues. Looked up from germline, CDR1 is SGHNT and CDR2 is YYREEE (reference sequence). V lost 0 bases, J lost 6 bases, and 5 bases stayed unmatched. This CDR3 reads CASSLGTGTAGELFF. CDR3 nucleotide sequence: TGTGCCAGCAGCTTGGGGACAGGCACGGCCGGGGAGCTGTTTTTT. The full variable domain, its missing parts supplied by reference TRBV5-4 and TRBJ2-2, is ETGVTQSPTHLIKTRGQQVTLRCSSQSGHNTVSWYQQALGQGPQFIFQYYREEENGRGNFPPRFSGLQFPNYSSELNVNALELDDSALYLCASSLGTGTAGELFFGEGSRLTVL.

This rearrangement joins TRBV7-9 to TRBJ2-1, with TRBD2 as a possible D gene (6 bases). CDR1 and CDR2 (germline): SEHNR, FQNEAQ (reference sequence). Trimming removed 2 bases from V and 8 bases from J, with 13 bases in between. CDR3 length equals 14 residues. The chain's CDR3 is CASSLTFLAYEQFF. CDR3 nucleotides: TGTGCCAGCAGCTTAACCTTTCTAGCGTATGAGCAGTTCTTC.

CDR3 amino acids: CASSLTRSTDTQYF. CDR3 sequence (DNA): TGTGCCAGCAGCTTGACTAGAAGCACAGATACGCAGTATTTT. This chain uses TRBV7-2 with TRBJ2-3; a weak D match, TRBD2 (6 bases). Deletions cut 3 bases from V and 0 bases from J, with 7 bases between. This CDR3 region has 14 residues. Looked up from germline, CDR1 is SGHTA and CDR2 is FQGNSA. Drawing the rest from reference TRBV7-2 and TRBJ2-3, the complete variable domain is GAGVSQSPSNKVTEKGKDVELRCDPISGHTALYWYRQSLGQGLEFLIYFQGNSAPDKSGLPSDRFSAERTGGSVSTLTIQRTQQEDSAVYLCASSLTRSTDTQYFGPGTRLTVL.

This chain joins TRBV5-1 and TRBJ1-4; the D is unclear. The V gene's germline CDR1 is SGHRS and CDR2 YFSETQ. The CDR3 runs 17 residues. Trimming removed 2 bases from V and 0 bases from J, with 14 bases in between. The chain's CDR3 is CASSFNGLASTNEKLFF. DNA for the CDR3: TGCGCCAGCAGCTTCAATGGCCTCGCCTCAACTAATGAAAAACTGTTTTTT.

V usage is TRBV2 and J usage is TRBJ2-1; 8 bases are shared with TRBD2. The V gene end was trimmed by 0 bases and the J gene end by 9 bases; junction bases not matched to a gene: 4. Germline-derived CDR1 and CDR2 are SNHLY and FYNNEI. This CDR3 has 14 amino acids. CDR3 residues: CASSEAHGRGEQFF. The CDR3 DNA sequence: TGTGCCAGCAGTGAAGCGCACGGGAGGGGTGAGCAGTTCTTC.

V gene TRBV30 combines with J gene TRBJ2-5, with a tentative D call TRBD2 (5 bases). From germline, CDR1 is GTSNPN and CDR2 SVGIG (reference sequence). V was shortened by 2 bases and J by 5 bases, with 12 bases between the two germline ends. This CDR3 contains 13 residues. CDR3 region: CAWSKGGTETQYF. CDR3 nucleotide sequence: TGTGCCTGGAGTAAAGGAGGTACGGAGACCCAGTACTTC.

The chain joins TRBV24-1 to TRBJ2-1; D is perhaps TRBD2 (6 bases). This CDR3 has 14 residues. V was pared by 8 bases and J by 7 bases, with 17 bases between. Germline lookup yields CDR1 KGHDR and CDR2 SFDVKD. The CDR3 here is CATNPGVGVNEQFF. The CDR3 nucleotides read TGTGCCACCAACCCGGGGGTAGGGGTAAATGAGCAGTTCTTC.

The V call is TRBV5-1, the J call TRBJ2-5; 8 bases fit TRBD1. The junction had 13 bases not matched to a gene; V was cut back by 9 bases and J by 3 bases. Germline V gene sequence: CDR1 SGHRS, CDR2 YFSETQ. The CDR3 sequence is 15 residues long. The CDR3 sequence: CATNQWGQEEETQYF. Here the CDR3 DNA reads TGCGCCACCAACCAGTGGGGACAGGAGGAAGAGACCCAGTACTTC.

J is TRBJ2-5 and V is TRBV2, with D possibly TRBD1 on 5 matching bases. Germline CDR1 reads SNHLY; CDR2 reads FYNNEI. V lost 3 bases and J lost 4, with 9 bases in between. The CDR3 contains 13 residues. The CDR3 loop reads CASSEQGLETQYF. The CDR3 bases are TGTGCCAGCAGTGAGCAGGGTTTAGAGACCCAGTACTTC.

This CDR3 is CASSGGVGANVLTF. The CDR3 DNA reads TGTGCCAGCTCAGGGGGCGTTGGGGCCAACGTCCTGACTTTC. The chain carries TRBV18 and TRBJ2-6; a weak D match, TRBD1 (6 bases). The CDR3 is made up of 14 amino acids. V lost 5 bases to trimming and J lost 3 bases, with 8 bases between them. Germline V gene data show CDR1 as KGHSH and CDR2 as LQKENI. Full variable domain (remainder filled in from reference TRBV18 and TRBJ2-6): NAGVMQNPRHLVRRRGQEARLRCSPMKGHSHVYWYRQLPEEGLKFMVYLQKENIIDESGMPKERFSAEFPKEGPSILRIQQVVRGDSAAYFCASSGGVGANVLTFGAGSRLTVL.

The chain couples TRBV7-2 to TRBJ1-3; D gene unclear. CDR1 is SGHTA and CDR2 is FQGNSA in the germline V gene. Trimming removed 2 bases from V and 1 base from J, with 9 bases in between. The CDR3 is made up of 15 amino acids. The CDR3 DNA reads as TGTGCCAGCAGCTTAATGTCCGAGTCTGGAAACACCATATATTTT. This translates into CASSLMSESGNTIYF.

The V and J genes are TRBV5-1 and TRBJ2-2; TRBD2 matches 14 bases. CDR3 size: 17 residues. CDR1 and CDR2 (germline): SGHRS, YFSETQ. The trim removed 3 bases at V and 6 bases at J, leaving 7 bases unmatched. As DNA, the CDR3 is TGCGCCAGCAGCTGGGGACTAGCGGGAGCTCAGTCCGGGGAGCTGTTTTTT. It translates to CASSWGLAGAQSGELFF.

The chain uses TRBV7-2 and TRBJ1-3; 8 bases agree with TRBD1. This CDR3 is 15 amino acids long. Unmatched junction bases numbered 0, after V lost 2 bases and J lost 0 bases. Germline V gives CDR1 SGHTA, CDR2 FQGNSA. CDR3 DNA: TGTGCCAGCAGCTTAACAGGGGGCTCTGGAAACACCATATATTTT. This codes for CASSLTGGSGNTIYF. Looking up the rest from reference TRBV7-2 and TRBJ1-3 gives the full variable domain: GAGVSQSPSNKVTEKGKDVELRCDPISGHTALYWYRQSLGQGLEFLIYFQGNSAPDKSGLPSDRFSAERTGGSVSTLTIQRTQQEDSAVYLCASSLTGGSGNTIYFGEGSWLTVV.

This chain connects TRBV4-2 to TRBJ2-5; TRBD2 matches at 10 bases. The germline CDR1 and CDR2 sequences are LGHNA and YNFKEQ. J was trimmed by 4 bases and V by 0 bases; bases with no gene match: 11. The CDR3 has 18 amino acids. The CDR3 reads CASSQESLAGVYRETQYF. CDR3 nucleotides: TGTGCCAGCAGCCAAGAGTCTCTAGCGGGAGTATACAGAGAGACCCAGTACTTC.

The V and J genes are TRBV9 and TRBJ2-1; the match to TRBD2 covers 8 bases. CDR1 is SGDLS and CDR2 is YYNGEE in the germline V gene. The CDR3 runs 13 residues. V shed 2 bases, J shed 7 bases, and the junction held 2 bases outside the gene matches. CDR3 loop: CASSVPSGNEQFF. The CDR3 bases are TGTGCCAGCAGCGTGCCTAGCGGGAATGAGCAGTTCTTC.